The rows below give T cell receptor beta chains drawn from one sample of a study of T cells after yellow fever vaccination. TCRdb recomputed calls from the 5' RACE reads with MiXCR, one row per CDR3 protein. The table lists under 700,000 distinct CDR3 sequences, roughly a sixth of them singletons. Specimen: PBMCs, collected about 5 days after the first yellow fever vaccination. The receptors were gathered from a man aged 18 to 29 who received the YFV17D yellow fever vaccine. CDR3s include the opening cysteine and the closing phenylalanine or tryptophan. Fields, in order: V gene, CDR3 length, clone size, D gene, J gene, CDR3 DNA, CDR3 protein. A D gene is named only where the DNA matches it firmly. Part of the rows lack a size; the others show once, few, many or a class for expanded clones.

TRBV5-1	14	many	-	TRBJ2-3	TGCGCCAGCAGCTTGAATGCGGTAGCAGATACGCAGTATTTT	CASSLNAVADTQYF
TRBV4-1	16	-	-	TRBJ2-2	TGCGCCAGCAGCCAAGCCTGGCCGGGTAACACCGGGGAGCTGTTTTTT	CASSQAWPGNTGELFF
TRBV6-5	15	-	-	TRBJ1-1	TGTGCCAGCAGTTACTCCCAGGGTTTGAGTGCTGAAGCTTTCTTT	CASSYSQGLSAEAFF
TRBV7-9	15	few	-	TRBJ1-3	TGTGCCAGCAGCTTGCCGGCTTCTCATGGAAACACCATATATTTT	CASSLPASHGNTIYF
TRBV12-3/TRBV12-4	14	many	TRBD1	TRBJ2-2	TGTGCCAGCAGGACAGGGCTAAACACCGGGGAGCTGTTTTTT	CASRTGLNTGELFF
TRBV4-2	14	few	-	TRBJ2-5	TGTGCCAGCAGCCAAGCTGGGGCTAGCGAGACCCAGTACTTC	CASSQAGASETQYF
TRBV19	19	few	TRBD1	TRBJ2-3	TGTGCCAGTAGTATAGATCGGACATCCGGGACAGGGTTCTGGGATACGCAGTATTTT	CASSIDRTSGTGFWDTQYF
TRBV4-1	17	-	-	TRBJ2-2	TGCGCCAGCAGCCGCTCCAGAGACCCGTTGGTGACCGGGGAGCTGTTTTTT	CASSRSRDPLVTGELFF
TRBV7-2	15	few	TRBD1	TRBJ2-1	TGTGCCAGCAGCTCCGGGACAGGGGGATGGAATGAGCAGTTCTTC	CASSSGTGGWNEQFF
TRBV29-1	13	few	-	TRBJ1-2	TGCAGCGTTGAGGTGACCCCTATTTCTGGTTACACCTTC	CSVEVTPISGYTF
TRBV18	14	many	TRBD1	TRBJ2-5	TGTGCCAGCAGCCGTACAGGGGGAGGAGAGACCCAGTACTTC	CASSRTGGGETQYF
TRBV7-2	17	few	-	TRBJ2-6	TGTGCCAGCAGGGGCGGCGCAGGATACTCTGGGGCCAACGTCCTGACTTTC	CASRGGAGYSGANVLTF
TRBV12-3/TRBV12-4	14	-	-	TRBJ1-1	TGTGCCAGCAGTTTGAGGTTGTATAACACTGAAGCTTTCTTT	CASSLRLYNTEAFF
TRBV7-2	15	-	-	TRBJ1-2	TGTGCCAGCAGCCCCGACAGGACAACCCTCTATGGCTACACCTTC	CASSPDRTTLYGYTF
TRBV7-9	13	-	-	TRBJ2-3	TGTGCCAGCAGCCCTTCAGGCCCAGATACGCAGTATTTT	CASSPSGPDTQYF
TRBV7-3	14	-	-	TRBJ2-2	TGTGCCAGCAGCTCGACAGGTTCAAGCGGGGAGCTGTTTTTT	CASSSTGSSGELFF
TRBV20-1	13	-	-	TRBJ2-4	TGCAGTGCCAGGTTCGACCGGGGGAACATTCAGTACTTC	CSARFDRGNIQYF
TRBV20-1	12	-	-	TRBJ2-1	TGCAGTGCTAGAGACGGGGAGGCGGAGCAGTTCTTC	CSARDGEAEQFF
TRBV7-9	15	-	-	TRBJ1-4	TGTGCCAGCAGCCGACGTGGGACTGATAATGAAAAACTGTTTTTT	CASSRRGTDNEKLFF
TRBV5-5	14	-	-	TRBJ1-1	TGTGCCAGCAGCACACAGAGGGGGGCCCTTGAAGCTTTCTTT	CASSTQRGALEAFF
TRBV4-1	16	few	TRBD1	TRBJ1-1	TGCGCCAGCAGCCCTGGAAAGGGGGCCAAGGCAACTGAAGCTTTCTTT	CASSPGKGAKATEAFF
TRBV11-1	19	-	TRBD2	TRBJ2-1	TGTGCCAGCAGTCCCGCCGGGACTAGCGGGGGGCGGACGTACAATGAGCAGTTCTTC	CASSPAGTSGGRTYNEQFF
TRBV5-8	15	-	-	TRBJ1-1	TGTGCCAGCAGCTTGGCCGCATTTGATTTCAGGGCAGCTTTCTTT	CASSLAAFDFRAAFF
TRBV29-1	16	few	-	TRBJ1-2	TGCAGCGTTGAAGATTCGTCGGCCAGGCTAAACTATGGCTACACCTTC	CSVEDSSARLNYGYTF
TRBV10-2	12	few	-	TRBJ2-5	TGCGCCAGCAGTGCCAGTATGGAGACCCAGTACTTC	CASSASMETQYF
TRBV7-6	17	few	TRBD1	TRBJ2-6	TGTGCCAGCAGCTTAGGGACAGGGAACTCTGGGGCCAACGTCCTGACTTTC	CASSLGTGNSGANVLTF
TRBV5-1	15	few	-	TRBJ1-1	TGCGCCAGCAGCTTGGGGACAGCGTTGAACACTGAAGCTTTCTTT	CASSLGTALNTEAFF
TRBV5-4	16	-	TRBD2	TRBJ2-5	TGTGCCAGCAGCTTGGGGCTGGCTAGCGGAAGGGAGACCCAGTACTTC	CASSLGLASGRETQYF
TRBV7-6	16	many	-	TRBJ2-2	TGTGCCAGCAGCCCCGGATGGCAGGGAGTCACCGGGGAGCTGTTTTTT	CASSPGWQGVTGELFF
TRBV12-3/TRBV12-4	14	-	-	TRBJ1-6	TGTGCCAGCAGGGACGACTCCTATAATTCACCCCTCCACTTT	CASRDDSYNSPLHF
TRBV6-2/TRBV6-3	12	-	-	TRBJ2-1	TGTGCCAGCAGTTACGAATTTTGGGAGCAGTTCTTC	CASSYEFWEQFF
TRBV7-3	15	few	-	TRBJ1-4	TGTGCCAGCAGCTCCCTCGGATCTTCTAATGAAAAACTGTTTTTT	CASSSLGSSNEKLFF
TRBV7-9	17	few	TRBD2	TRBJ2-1	TGTGCCAGCAGCTTACCTAGCGGGGGGGACTCCTACAATGAGCAGTTCTTC	CASSLPSGGDSYNEQFF
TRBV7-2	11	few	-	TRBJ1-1	TGTGCCAGCAGCTTATTAGGGATTGGTTTCTTT	CASSLLGIGFF
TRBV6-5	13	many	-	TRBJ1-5	TGTGCCAGCAGCCCTGGGAGGAATCAGCCCCAGCATTTT	CASSPGRNQPQHF
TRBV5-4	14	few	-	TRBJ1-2	TGTGCCAGCGGCAAGACGGACAGCATCTATGGCTACACCTTC	CASGKTDSIYGYTF
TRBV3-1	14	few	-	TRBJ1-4	TGTGCCAGCAGCCCGGACGGAAGTAATGAAAAACTGTTTTTT	CASSPDGSNEKLFF
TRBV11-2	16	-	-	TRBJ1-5	TGTGCCAGCAGCTTAGATGGGACACGACCGAATCAGCCCCAGCATTTT	CASSLDGTRPNQPQHF
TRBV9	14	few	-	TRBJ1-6	TGTGCCAGCAGCGTAGATGGGATTAATTCACCCCTCCACTTT	CASSVDGINSPLHF
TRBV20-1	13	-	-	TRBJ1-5	TGCAGTGCTAGAGTGGATGGCGATCAGCCCCAGCATTTT	CSARVDGDQPQHF
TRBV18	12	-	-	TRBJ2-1	TGTGCCAGCTCACCTTCCGGGGCCCAGCAGTTCTTC	CASSPSGAQQFF
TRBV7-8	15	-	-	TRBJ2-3	TGTGCCAGCAGCTTAGCTCGGAGGGTAACAGATACGCAGTATTTT	CASSLARRVTDTQYF
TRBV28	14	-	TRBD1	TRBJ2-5	TGTGCCAGCAGTAGGACAGGGATAGTCGAGACCCAGTACTTC	CASSRTGIVETQYF
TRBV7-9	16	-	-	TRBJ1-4	TGTGCCAGCAGCTCCTCGTCCGGTTGGACTAATGAAAAACTGTTTTTT	CASSSSSGWTNEKLFF
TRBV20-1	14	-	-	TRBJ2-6	TGCAGTGGGGGTCAGGGCCCTGGCTCCAACGTCCTGACTTTC	CSGGQGPGSNVLTF
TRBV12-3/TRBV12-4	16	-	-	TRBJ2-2	TGTGCCAGCAGTTTAGGAGGGGGGTGGAACACCGGGGAGCTGTTTTTT	CASSLGGGWNTGELFF
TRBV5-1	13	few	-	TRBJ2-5	TGCGCCAGCAGCCCTGACAGAAAAGAGACCCAGTACTTC	CASSPDRKETQYF
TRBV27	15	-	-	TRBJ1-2	TGTGCCAGCAGTTTTGTTGGAGAAACTAACTATGGCTACACCTTC	CASSFVGETNYGYTF
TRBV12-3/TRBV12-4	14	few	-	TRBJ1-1	TGTGCCAGCACCCAAACCGGGGGTATCACTGAAGCTTTCTTT	CASTQTGGITEAFF
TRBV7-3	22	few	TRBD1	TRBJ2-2	TGTGCCAGCAGCTTTACTAGTCGGGACAGGTCAGGGTTCCCGCTCACCCCCGGGGAGCTGTTTTTT	CASSFTSRDRSGFPLTPGELFF
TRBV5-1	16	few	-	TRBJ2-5	TGCGCCAGCAGCTTGGGTTCGTGGGACGCACAAGAGACCCAGTACTTC	CASSLGSWDAQETQYF
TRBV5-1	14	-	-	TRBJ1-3	TGCGCCAGCACCGAAGGGGGGTCTGGAAACACCATATATTTT	CASTEGGSGNTIYF